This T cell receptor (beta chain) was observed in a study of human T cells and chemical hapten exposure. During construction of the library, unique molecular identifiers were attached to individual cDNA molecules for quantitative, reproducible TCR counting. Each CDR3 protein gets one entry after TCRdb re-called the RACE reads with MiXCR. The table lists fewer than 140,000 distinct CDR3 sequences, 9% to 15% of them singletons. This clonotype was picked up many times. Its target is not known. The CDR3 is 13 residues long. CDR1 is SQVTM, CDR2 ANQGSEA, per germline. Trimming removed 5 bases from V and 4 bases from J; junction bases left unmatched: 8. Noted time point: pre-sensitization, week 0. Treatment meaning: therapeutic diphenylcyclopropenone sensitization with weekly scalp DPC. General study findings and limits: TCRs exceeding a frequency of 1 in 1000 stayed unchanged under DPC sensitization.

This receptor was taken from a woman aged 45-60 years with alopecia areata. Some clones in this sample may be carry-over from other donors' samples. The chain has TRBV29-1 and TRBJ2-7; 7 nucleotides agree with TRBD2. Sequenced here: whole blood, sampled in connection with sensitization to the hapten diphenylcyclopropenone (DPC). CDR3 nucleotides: TGCAGCGTTTCGGGCGGGAGTTATTACGAGCAGTACTTC. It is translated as CSVSGGSYYEQYF.